This T cell receptor beta chain derives from a study of cytotoxic CD8 clonotypes in ibrutinib-treated CLL. In the study overall: In all, under twelve patients were relapsed/refractory, about 15 were treatment-naive and roughly 18 were IGHV unmutated. The average sample held roughly 250,000 productive templates and approximately 93,000 productive rearrangements.

The J segment lost 4 bases and the V segment lost 4 bases, leaving 5 bases of the junction unmatched. Looked up from germline, CDR1 is SGDLS and CDR2 is YYNGEE. The CDR3 sequence is 13 residues long. TCRdb's table, derived via immunoSEQ multiplex PCR, lists solely in-frame clones and lacks some. The sample shows about 120,000 clones, roughly 57% of them seen only once. This clone was observed a few times. Sequenced material: PBMCs, taken after 24 months of ibrutinib treatment. This receptor was taken from a human donor with chronic lymphocytic leukemia. The V call is TRBV9, the J call TRBJ2-7; TRBD1 matches 7 bases. CDR3 sequence (DNA): TGTGCCAGCAGCCGGGACAGTGTGTACGAGCAGTACTTC. Amino acids: CASSRDSVYEQYF.